A single sample is the source of the 32 T cell receptor beta chains below, sequenced in a study of blood T cell repertoires in COVID-19. The repertoire was sequenced with immunoSEQ multiplex PCR; TCRdb's copy has only in-frame clones and lacks some. Here the sample spans 140,000 to 150,000 clones, around 81% being singletons. The sequenced material came from peripheral blood. Source of these receptors: a human donor with acute or convalescent COVID-19. The donor label of this sample is uncertain.

The V call is TRBV19, the J call TRBJ2-1; possibly TRBD1 for D (6 bases). Germline V lookup: CDR1 LNHDA, CDR2 SQIVND (reference sequence). V lost 3 bases and J lost 2, with 11 bases in between. This CDR3 comprises 15 residues. The CDR3 DNA reads TGTGCCAGTAGTATTGAACAGGGCCCCTACAATGAGCAGTTCTTC. Translating gives CASSIEQGPYNEQFF.

The chain recombines TRBV30 with TRBJ2-2; 7 bases match TRBD1. Unmatched junction bases numbered 14, after V lost 4 bases and J lost 3 bases. Germline CDR1 and CDR2: GTSNPN and SVGIG (reference sequence). This CDR3 spans 17 amino acids. CDR3 nucleotides: TGTGCCTGGAACCCTACAGGGGTTGAGGGTCACACCGGGGAGCTGTTTTTT. Encoded protein: CAWNPTGVEGHTGELFF.

This chain connects TRBV19 to TRBJ1-6; unclear D gene. V gave up 3 bases and J gave up 0 bases, with 9 bases separating them. CDR1 and CDR2 from the germline V gene are LNHDA and SQIVND (reference sequence). The CDR3 has 16 residues. DNA of the CDR3: TGTGCCAGTAGTATCGGAGGAAGCTCCTATAATTCACCCCTCCACTTT. Encoded protein: CASSIGGSSYNSPLHF. The whole variable domain, remainder taken from reference TRBV19 and TRBJ1-6, is DGGITQSPKYLFRKEGQNVTLSCEQNLNHDAMYWYRQDPGQGLRLIYYSQIVNDFQKGDIAEGYSVSREKKESFPLTVTSAQKNPTAFYLCASSIGGSSYNSPLHFGNGTRLTVT.

This rearrangement joins TRBV19 to TRBJ2-3, with D possibly matching TRBD2 (6 bases). Germline V CDR1 and CDR2: LNHDA, SQIVND (reference sequence). The CDR3 is made up of 11 amino acids. The ends were cut back, 1 base at V and 10 bases at J, with 6 bases in the middle. The CDR3 DNA is TGTGCCAGTAGTATAGGGGAGGCGCAGTATTTT. This codes for CASSIGEAQYF.

A few counts support this clone. The chain has TRBV11-2 and TRBJ1-5; 7 bases agree with TRBD1. V dropped 3 bases and J dropped 0; count of bases not matched to a gene: 2. Germline V lookup: CDR1 SGHAT, CDR2 FQNNGV. The CDR3 spans 15 residues. CDR3 coding DNA: TGTGCCAGCAGCTTGACAGGGAATAGCAATCAGCCCCAGCATTTT. Its translation is CASSLTGNSNQPQHF.

This chain uses TRBV7-2 with TRBJ1-2, with unresolved D. V lost 1 base and J lost 8, with 14 bases in between. There are 14 residues in the CDR3. The germline gives CDR1 SGHTA, CDR2 FQGNSA. CDR3 in DNA: TGTGCCAGCAGCTTAGTTCAGAGCGGAGGAGGCTACACCTTC. It codes for CASSLVQSGGGYTF.

The CDR3 sequence is CASSRTLAADYNEQFF. The DNA for the CDR3 is TGCGCCAGCAGCCGCACACTAGCGGCTGACTACAATGAGCAGTTCTTC. This chain links TRBV4-1 with TRBJ2-1; TRBD2 matches at 8 bases. CDR3 length: 16 amino acids. Germline V CDR1 and CDR2: MGHRA, YSYEKL. Unmatched junction bases numbered 8, after V lost 4 bases and J lost 3 bases.

J is TRBJ2-1 and V is TRBV2; D may be TRBD1 (5 bases). The CDR3 extends over 13 amino acids. Germline loops: CDR1 SNHLY, CDR2 FYNNEI. The V end was cut by 6 bases, the J end by 7 bases, with 13 bases between. CDR3 coding DNA: TGTGCCAGCAGACTGAACCAGGGTAATGAGCAGTTCTTC. The encoded protein is CASRLNQGNEQFF.

The chain has TRBV19 and TRBJ2-6; D may be TRBD1 (6 bases). This CDR3 is built from 19 residues. Germline V gives CDR1 LNHDA, CDR2 SQIVND (reference sequence). V was cut by 3 bases and J by 4 bases, with 22 bases left in between. The CDR3 DNA sequence: TGTGCCAGTAGTATGAGGCCGAACAGGGCTCCGGGGGGGGCCAACGTCCTGACTTTC. Its protein is CASSMRPNRAPGGANVLTF.

The chain joins TRBV5-1 to TRBJ1-1; D is ambiguous. Germline CDR1 SGHRS, CDR2 YFSETQ. The V end was cut by 1 base, the J end by 4 bases, with 14 bases between. This CDR3 has 15 residues. The CDR3 region is CASSLMWEDGTEAFF. DNA of the CDR3: TGCGCCAGCAGCTTGATGTGGGAGGACGGCACTGAAGCTTTCTTT.

The chain carries TRBV19 and TRBJ1-1; TRBD1 is a possible D gene (5 bases). Per germline, CDR1 LNHDA and CDR2 SQIVND (reference sequence). The CDR3 runs 15 residues. V gave up 6 bases and J gave up 4 bases, with 18 bases separating them. CDR3 amino acids: CASSKTGHTTTEAFF. The CDR3 region has the DNA TGTGCCAGTAGCAAAACCGGACACACTACCACTGAAGCTTTCTTT.

This clone was seen only a few times. V and J are TRBV3-1 (or the pseudogene TRBV3-2) and TRBJ2-5; the match to TRBD2 covers 12 bases. Germline V lookup: CDR1 LGHDT, CDR2 YNNKEL (reference sequence). V trimming: 4 bases; J trimming: 4 bases; junction bases outside the gene matches: 1. The CDR3 has 14 residues. CDR3 amino acids: CASSPTSGGETQYF. DNA for the CDR3: TGTGCCAGCAGCCCGACTAGCGGGGGAGAGACCCAGTACTTC.

The chain is built from TRBV5-1 and TRBJ2-5; D is perhaps TRBD2 (5 bases). Trimming left V 2 bases short and J 3 bases short, with 5 bases between. The length of the CDR3 is 12 residues. The germline V gene has CDR1 SGHRS and CDR2 YFSETQ. CDR3 sequence: CASSFGEETQYF. The CDR3 nucleotides read TGCGCCAGCAGCTTCGGGGAAGAGACCCAGTACTTC.

As regards this clone: This sample includes further DNA sequences coding for the same CDR3. The chain carries TRBV28 and TRBJ2-2; D is undetermined. The CDR3 length is 12 residues. Trimming took 3 bases from V and 7 from J, leaving 6 bases between them. Germline values: CDR1 MDHEN, CDR2 SYDVKM. CDR3 nucleotide sequence: TGTGCCAGCAGTTTGTCGGTCGGGGAGCTGTTTTTT. It yields the protein CASSLSVGELFF.

V is TRBV12-3 or TRBV12-4 and J is TRBJ2-3; D gene uncertain. Trimming took 5 bases from V and 9 from J, leaving 12 bases between them. This CDR3 has 12 residues. CDR3 in amino acids: CASSPGTRTQYF. DNA of the CDR3: TGTGCCAGCAGTCCAGGAACCCGGACGCAGTATTTT.

This rearrangement joins TRBV7-3 to TRBJ2-1; 8 bases line up with TRBD2. The CDR3 sequence is 15 residues long. Germline CDR1 and CDR2: SGHTA and FQGTGA. J lost 7 bases, V lost 5 bases, and 10 bases had no gene match. The chain's CDR3 is CASSQNAGGRNEQFF. The CDR3 region has the DNA TGTGCCAGCAGCCAGAACGCGGGGGGAAGGAATGAGCAGTTCTTC.

In its sample, this clone was seen once. This chain joins TRBV7-9 and TRBJ1-2, with unresolved D. With 0 bases removed from V and 7 bases from J, the gap between germline ends came to 6 bases. The germline gives CDR1 SEHNR, CDR2 FQNEAQ (reference sequence). This CDR3 is 12 amino acids long. The CDR3 nucleotides are TGTGCCAGCAGCTTAGCGCAGGCTGGCTACACCTTC. Its protein product is CASSLAQAGYTF.

This clone was seen only a few times. The chain joins TRBV7-2 to TRBJ2-4; TRBD1 agrees at 8 bases. The V segment lost 1 base and the J segment 2 bases; nucleotides outside the gene matches: 7. CDR3 length equals 17 residues. The germline CDR1 and CDR2 sequences are SGHTA and FQGNSA. In DNA form, the CDR3 reads TGTGCCAGCAGCTTAGTGGTCCAGGGGGCATCCAAAAACATTCAGTACTTC. This sequence encodes CASSLVVQGASKNIQYF.

V gene TRBV5-8 combines with J gene TRBJ1-1, with unresolved D. This CDR3 has 12 amino acids. V was shortened by 4 bases and J by 7 bases, with 11 bases between the two germline ends. Germline V gene sequence: CDR1 SGHTS, CDR2 YDEGEE. The CDR3 loop is CASSRTRNEAFF. The CDR3 region has the DNA TGTGCCAGCAGCCGTACGCGAAATGAAGCTTTCTTT.

The sample holds one count of this clone. V and J are TRBV6-5 and TRBJ1-1; D may be TRBD1 (5 bases). CDR3 length equals 14 residues. Germline CDR1 is MNHEY and CDR2 is SVGAGI. Trimming stripped 6 bases from V and 0 bases from J, with 11 bases between. CDR3 sequence: CASSRDSMNTEAFF. In DNA, the CDR3 is TGTGCCAGCAGCCGCGACAGCATGAACACTGAAGCTTTCTTT.

V usage is TRBV24-1 and J usage is TRBJ2-1, with TRBD1 as a possible D gene (5 bases). This CDR3 has 13 residues. With 12 bases removed from V and 0 bases from J, the gap between germline ends came to 11 bases. CDR1 and CDR2 (germline): KGHDR, SFDVKD. CDR3 sequence: CAAQGDSYNEQFF. The CDR3 coding sequence is TGTGCCGCCCAAGGGGACTCCTACAATGAGCAGTTCTTC.

J is TRBJ2-3 and V is TRBV24-1; the match to TRBD2 covers 9 bases. This CDR3 has 16 residues. CDR1 and CDR2 (germline): KGHDR, SFDVKD. V trimming: 5 bases; J trimming: 5 bases; junction bases outside the gene matches: 10. CDR3 nucleotides: TGTGCCACCAGTGGCGCGGGGGGGAACACCCAAGATACGCAGTATTTT. This sequence encodes CATSGAGGNTQDTQYF.

The chain recombines TRBV6-1 with TRBJ1-4, with D perhaps matching TRBD1 (5 bases). The CDR3 consists of 13 residues. The germline CDR1 and CDR2 sequences are MNHNS and SASEGT. The ends were cut back, 2 bases at V and 11 bases at J, with 12 bases in the middle. The CDR3 loop is CASSESGLWKLFF. Here the CDR3 DNA reads TGTGCCAGCAGTGAATCAGGGTTGTGGAAACTGTTTTTT.

The chain is built from TRBV25-1 and TRBJ2-2; possible D gene TRBD1, 6 bases. The CDR3 extends over 14 amino acids. The germline V and J ends were trimmed by 5 bases and 5 bases, with 12 bases remaining between them. The germline V gene has CDR1 MGHDK and CDR2 SYGVNS. For the CDR3, the DNA is TGTGCCAGCAGTAACAACAGGGAAACCGGGGAGCTGTTTTTT. As protein: CASSNNRETGELFF.

Concerning this clone itself: Other DNA variants within this sample encode the same CDR3. This rearrangement joins TRBV6-5 to TRBJ2-1, with TRBD1 as a possible D gene (6 bases). Trimming stripped 7 bases from V and 7 bases from J, with 8 bases between. CDR1 MNHEY and CDR2 SVGAGI come from the germline V gene. The CDR3 is made up of 11 amino acids. Here the CDR3 DNA reads TGTGCCAGCACTAGGGGGAATGAGCAGTTCTTC. It codes for CASTRGNEQFF.

V is TRBV2 and J is TRBJ1-2; no clear D. Germline V gives CDR1 SNHLY, CDR2 FYNNEI. The CDR3 is made up of 12 amino acids. Trimming left V 8 bases short and J 0 bases short, with 7 bases between. The CDR3 sequence is CASLAANYGYTF. In DNA form, the CDR3 reads TGTGCCAGCTTGGCAGCTAACTATGGCTACACCTTC.

This clone came up once. This chain links TRBV5-1 with TRBJ1-2; 9 positions match TRBD1. This CDR3 is 17 amino acids long. Trimming cost V 4 bases and J 8 bases; bases outside gene matches: 18. Per the germline V gene, CDR1 is SGHRS and CDR2 is YFSETQ. The DNA for the CDR3 is TGCGCCAGCAGCGATTTATCCGGGACAGGGTTAAGGGACGGCTACACCTTC. Translation: CASSDLSGTGLRDGYTF. Looking up the rest from reference TRBV5-1 and TRBJ1-2 gives the full variable domain: KAGVTQTPRYLIKTRGQQVTLSCSPISGHRSVSWYQQTPGQGLQFLFEYFSETQRNKGNFPGRFSGRQFSNSRSEMNVSTLELGDSALYLCASSDLSGTGLRDGYTFGSGTRLTVV.

This chain links TRBV19 with TRBJ1-1; no clear D gene. V dropped 3 bases and J dropped 11 bases, with 13 bases sitting between them. Germline values: CDR1 LNHDA, CDR2 SQIVND (reference sequence). This CDR3 region has 12 residues. Here the CDR3 reads CASSMAEARAFF. In nucleotides, the CDR3 is TGTGCCAGTAGTATGGCCGAGGCGAGGGCTTTCTTT.

The chain is built from TRBV5-6 and TRBJ1-2; possible D gene TRBD1, 6 bases. Trimming removed 1 base from V and 8 bases from J, with 21 bases in between. Germline V gives CDR1 SGHDT, CDR2 YYEEEE. This CDR3 region has 16 residues. This CDR3 is CASSLFSQGWMGGYTF. CDR3 DNA: TGTGCCAGCAGCTTGTTTTCCCAGGGGTGGATGGGGGGCTACACCTTC.

The chain links TRBV6-5 to TRBJ1-6, with D possibly matching TRBD1 (6 bases). Looked up from germline, CDR1 is MNHEY and CDR2 is SVGAGI. This CDR3 has 14 residues. The V end was cut by 6 bases, the J end by 7 bases, with 13 bases between. The CDR3 DNA reads as TGTGCCAGCAGGGGGGGGGCGAAGAATTCACCCCTCCACTTT. Its translation is CASRGGAKNSPLHF.

The genes are TRBV6-5 and TRBJ2-7; perhaps TRBD2 as D (7 bases). Trimming left V 6 bases short and J 0 bases short, with 15 bases between. The CDR3 runs to 15 residues. Germline V gene sequence: CDR1 MNHEY, CDR2 SVGAGI. The CDR3 nucleotides are TGTGCCAGCAGCCTGGGGGGAGGGGGCTCCTACGAGCAGTACTTC. It codes for CASSLGGGGSYEQYF.

This clone appeared many times. The chain is built from TRBV2 and TRBJ2-7; 8 bases line up with TRBD1. With V trimmed by 5 bases and J by 5 bases, 11 bases remained unmatched. Per germline, CDR1 SNHLY and CDR2 FYNNEI. The CDR3 spans 15 residues. The DNA of the CDR3 is TGTGCCAGCAGTCCACAGGGGGACAGATCCCACGAGCAGTACTTC. This encodes CASSPQGDRSHEQYF.